What follows are 7 T cell receptor beta chains derived from one specimen sequenced in a study of blood T cell repertoires in COVID-19 (TCRdb year 2020). The method was the immunoSEQ multiplex PCR assay. Sourced from immuneACCESS, this table was stored by TCRdb with only in-frame sequences that have V and J called. A share of the clones is absent; for the studies checked, an unresolved V gene accounts for under half, and the remainder has no known explanation. This sample is represented by around 84,000 clones; 83% of them were singletons. Clones ranked in the top ten supply around 39% of the sample. Input material: peripheral blood. Receptors originate from a man older than 75 with active or convalescent COVID-19.

This chain uses TRBV7-2 with TRBJ2-1, with TRBD2 as a possible D gene (5 bases). With 5 bases removed from V and 5 bases from J, the gap between germline ends came to 19 bases. Germline CDR1 SGHTA, CDR2 FQGNSA. This CDR3 is 16 amino acids long. The CDR3 loop is CASSPTVWEKHNEQFF. In nucleotides, the CDR3 is TGTGCCAGCAGCCCGACCGTGTGGGAGAAACACAATGAGCAGTTCTTC. Full variable domain (rest looked up from reference TRBV7-2 and TRBJ2-1): GAGVSQSPSNKVTEKGKDVELRCDPISGHTALYWYRQSLGQGLEFLIYFQGNSAPDKSGLPSDRFSAERTGGSVSTLTIQRTQQEDSAVYLCASSPTVWEKHNEQFFGPGTRLTVL.

Only one count was recorded for this clone. The chain recombines TRBV10-1 with TRBJ2-2, with 13 bases identical to TRBD2. This CDR3 has 17 residues. CDR1 is WNHNN and CDR2 is SYGVQD in the germline V gene (reference sequence). With V trimmed by 5 bases and J by 5 bases, 8 bases remained unmatched. The CDR3 sequence is CASSRTSGSGGTGELFF. The CDR3 DNA reads TGCGCCAGCAGTCGGACTAGCGGGAGTGGAGGGACCGGGGAGCTGTTTTTT.

The chain is built from TRBV4-1 and TRBJ2-4; the match to TRBD2 covers 9 bases. V lost 4 bases and J lost 8; bases outside the gene matches: 9. Germline V gives CDR1 MGHRA, CDR2 YSYEKL. The CDR3 consists of 15 residues. CDR3 nucleotide sequence: TGCGCCAGCAGCCTCTTAGCGGGGGCGGCTCACATTCAGTACTTC. Its translation: CASSLLAGAAHIQYF.

This clone was counted a single time. The chain combines TRBV14 with TRBJ1-1; D remains unclear. The CDR3 runs 13 residues. The V gene's germline CDR1 is SGHDN and CDR2 FVKESK. Trimming took 1 base from V and 6 from J, leaving 9 bases between them. The CDR3 loop is CASSQVSRAEAFF. CDR3 coding DNA: TGTGCCAGCAGCCAAGTGAGTCGGGCTGAAGCTTTCTTT.

This chain uses TRBV18 with TRBJ1-1; no clear D. V lost 11 bases, J lost 3 bases, and 16 bases lay in between. This CDR3 spans 13 amino acids. The germline V gene has CDR1 KGHSH and CDR2 LQKENI. CDR3 sequence (DNA): TGTGCCTCGCGGGAAATGCTAGACACTGAAGCTTTCTTT. Amino acid sequence: CASREMLDTEAFF. The variable domain in full, completed from reference TRBV18 and TRBJ1-1, reads NAGVMQNPRHLVRRRGQEARLRCSPMKGHSHVYWYRQLPEEGLKFMVYLQKENIIDESGMPKERFSAEFPKEGPSILRIQQVVRGDSAAYFCASREMLDTEAFFGQGTRLTVV.

The chain links TRBV27 to TRBJ2-7; 10 nucleotides match TRBD2. The CDR3 is 14 residues long. The V and J ends lost 5 bases and 6 bases, in that order; junction bases with no gene match: 7. Germline V gene sequence: CDR1 MNHEY, CDR2 SMNVEV (reference sequence). The DNA of the CDR3 is TGTGCCAGCAGTGCAGCGGGAGGGCCGTCCGAGCAGTACTTC. It translates to CASSAAGGPSEQYF.

The V and J genes are TRBV6-5 and TRBJ2-2; D call uncertain. V gave up 0 bases and J gave up 7 bases, with 12 bases separating them. The germline gives CDR1 MNHEY, CDR2 SVGAGI. The CDR3 totals 15 residues. CDR3 sequence: CASSYSTQSVGELFF. The CDR3 bases are TGTGCCAGCAGTTACTCGACACAGTCCGTCGGGGAGCTGTTTTTT.